This is a list of T cell receptor beta chains from one sample in a study of graft-versus-host responses after intestinal transplantation. Assay: immunoSEQ multiplex PCR; the TCRdb copy retains only in-frame clones and omits some. The sample contains tens of thousands of clones, approximately 95% of which appear only once. These receptors lack a known antigen. Sample: unstimulated CD8+ T cells sorted from spleen or lymph node cells, taken before transplant. The receptors derive from a human donor who was the organ donor for an intestinal transplant. Each CDR3 is given with its conserved first and last residue. D genes are given only for firm matches. For some rows the clone size is stated as once, few or many, or as a class when expanded; others skip it.

J: TRBJ2-2; V: TRBV11-2; D: TRBD2; size: -; DNA: TGTGCCAGCAGCCAACCAGAACGCAGACTAGCGGGGGGGACCGGGGAGCTGTTTTTT; CDR3: CASSQPERRLAGGTGELFF
J: TRBJ1-2; V: TRBV4-1; D: -; size: -; DNA: TGCGCCAGCAGCCAAGGTTCAGGAGAGGCTTATGGCTACACCTTC; CDR3: CASSQGSGEAYGYTF
J: TRBJ1-2; V: TRBV30; D: -; size: -; DNA: TGTGCCTGGAGTGTTCAGGGTCTCTATGGCTACACCTTC; CDR3: CAWSVQGLYGYTF
J: TRBJ2-1; V: TRBV4-3; D: -; size: -; DNA: TGCGCCAGCAGCCAAGATCGGTCTAGATTCAATGAGCAGTTCTTC; CDR3: CASSQDRSRFNEQFF
J: TRBJ1-1; V: TRBV11-2; D: -; size: once; DNA: TGTGCCAGCAGCTTAGATCTTTGGGACATACTTCCCTTGAACACTGAAGCTTTCTTT; CDR3: CASSLDLWDILPLNTEAFF
J: TRBJ2-2; V: TRBV27; D: TRBD2; size: -; DNA: TGTGCCAGCAGGGCGGGGGCGAACACCGGGGAGCTGTTTTTT; CDR3: CASRAGANTGELFF
J: TRBJ2-7; V: TRBV4-1; D: -; size: once; DNA: TGCGCCAGCAGCCAAGATCCCCAAGGGTACGAGCAGTACTTC; CDR3: CASSQDPQGYEQYF
J: TRBJ1-4; V: TRBV11-2; D: TRBD1; size: -; DNA: TGTGCCAGCAGCTCTCCCCAAGGGCACAGGGGGGAAAAACTGTTTTTT; CDR3: CASSSPQGHRGEKLFF
J: TRBJ2-2; V: TRBV19; D: TRBD2; size: -; DNA: TGTGCCAGTAGACCTCGACTAGCGGGGGGCACGGGGGAGCTGTTTTTT; CDR3: CASRPRLAGGTGELFF
J: TRBJ2-1; V: TRBV11-2; D: -; size: -; DNA: TGTGCCAGCAGCTTAGACTCCCAACCTATCCCCTACAATGAGCAGTTCTTC; CDR3: CASSLDSQPIPYNEQFF
J: TRBJ2-1; V: TRBV7-8; D: TRBD2; size: -; DNA: TGTGCCAGCAGCTTTCACGCAGGGACTAGCGTTACCTACAATGAGCAGTTCTTC; CDR3: CASSFHAGTSVTYNEQFF
J: TRBJ2-1; V: TRBV6-5; D: -; size: -; DNA: TGTGCCAGCAGCTTCTCCCGGGAGAGGGGGTTCTTC; CDR3: CASSFSRERGFF
J: TRBJ1-5; V: TRBV19; D: TRBD1; size: once; DNA: TGTGCCAGTAGGAAACACCCCGGGACAGGAGTTTATAGCAATCAGCCCCAGCATTTT; CDR3: CASRKHPGTGVYSNQPQHF
J: TRBJ2-5; V: TRBV5-1; D: -; size: -; DNA: TGCGCCAGCAGCTTGGAGGAGACCCAGTACTTC; CDR3: CASSLEETQYF
J: TRBJ2-7; V: TRBV5-5; D: -; size: -; DNA: TGTGCCAGCAGTACAGGGACCTACGAGCAGTACTTC; CDR3: CASSTGTYEQYF
J: TRBJ2-5; V: TRBV4-1; D: -; size: -; DNA: TGCGCCAGCAGCCAAGGCAGGGGGGGGGCTCAGGAGACCCAGTACTTC; CDR3: CASSQGRGGAQETQYF
J: TRBJ1-2; V: TRBV9; D: TRBD1; size: -; DNA: TGTGCCAGCAGCCCTGGGACAGGGGGAGACTATGGCTACACCTTC; CDR3: CASSPGTGGDYGYTF
J: TRBJ2-1; V: TRBV9; D: -; size: -; DNA: TGTGCCAGCAGCGTAGTAGGAGGGATGAAGAATGAGCAGTTCTTC; CDR3: CASSVVGGMKNEQFF
J: TRBJ2-7; V: TRBV4-3; D: -; size: -; DNA: TGCGCCAGCAGCGAGGGACTTCCCCCTTACGAGCAGTACTTC; CDR3: CASSEGLPPYEQYF
J: TRBJ2-1; V: TRBV10-3; D: TRBD1; size: -; DNA: TGTGCCATCAGTAAACAGGGGGCGAGGAATGAGCAGTTCTTC; CDR3: CAISKQGARNEQFF
J: TRBJ2-7; V: TRBV10-3; D: -; size: -; DNA: TGTGCCATCAGAGGCCCGGGAGCCCTCTCCTCCACCTACGAGCAGTACTTC; CDR3: CAIRGPGALSSTYEQYF
J: TRBJ2-5; V: TRBV15; D: -; size: -; DNA: TGTGCCACCAGCAGGTCAGGAGACCAAGAGACCCAGTACTTC; CDR3: CATSRSGDQETQYF
J: TRBJ1-1; V: TRBV10-3; D: -; size: -; DNA: TGTGCCATCAGTCGATGGAGGATGGCAGCTTCTCGCCCCGTCGGGGGAGCTTTCTTT; CDR3: CAISRWRMAASRPVGGAFF
J: TRBJ2-5; V: TRBV7-2; D: -; size: once; DNA: TGTGCCAGCAGCTTAGAAGGGCAATTGTTGGAGACCCAGTACTTC; CDR3: CASSLEGQLLETQYF
J: TRBJ1-2; V: TRBV4-1; D: -; size: -; DNA: TGCGCCAGCAGCCAAGATCTCGCCACCTACTATGGCTACACCTTC; CDR3: CASSQDLATYYGYTF
J: TRBJ1-1; V: TRBV4-2; D: -; size: -; DNA: TGTGCCAGCAGCCAAGTGAGTCGGGCCCCTGAAGCTTTCTTT; CDR3: CASSQVSRAPEAFF
J: TRBJ2-7; V: TRBV6-1; D: TRBD1; size: -; DNA: TGTGCCAGCAGTGAAGCGCCGACAGGGGGCTACGAGCAGTACTTC; CDR3: CASSEAPTGGYEQYF
J: TRBJ2-7; V: TRBV14; D: -; size: -; DNA: TGTGCCAGCAGCCAAGAACAGGGCAGGGTGTTCTACGAGCAGTACTTC; CDR3: CASSQEQGRVFYEQYF
J: TRBJ2-1; V: TRBV25-1; D: TRBD2; size: few; DNA: TGTGCCAGCAGTCAACGGGGGGGTGGGAATGAGCAGTTCTTC; CDR3: CASSQRGGGNEQFF
J: TRBJ2-5; V: TRBV4-2; D: -; size: -; DNA: TGTGCCAGCAGCCATCGGACCCTAGCTTACCAAGAGACCCAGTACTTC; CDR3: CASSHRTLAYQETQYF
J: TRBJ2-1; V: TRBV6-1; D: -; size: -; DNA: TGTGCCAGCAGTGATGAACGGTCGGGCGCCTACAATGAGCAGTTCTTC; CDR3: CASSDERSGAYNEQFF
J: TRBJ2-7; V: TRBV30; D: TRBD1; size: -; DNA: TGTGCCTGGAGTATAGGGGGCATCTCCGAGCAGTACTTC; CDR3: CAWSIGGISEQYF
J: TRBJ2-3; V: TRBV4-1; D: -; size: -; DNA: TGTGCCAGCAGCCAAGAGAACTGGTTAGGGGCAGATACGCAGTATTTT; CDR3: CASSQENWLGADTQYF
J: TRBJ2-2; V: TRBV2; D: TRBD1; size: -; DNA: TGTGCCAGCAGCCCCCATCCGGGACAGGGGGGCACCGGGGAGCTGTTTTTT; CDR3: CASSPHPGQGGTGELFF
J: TRBJ2-2; V: TRBV9; D: TRBD2; size: once; DNA: TGTGCCAGCGGGGGAGGGGACACCGGGGAGCTGTTTTTT; CDR3: CASGGGDTGELFF
J: TRBJ1-1; V: TRBV7-9; D: -; size: -; DNA: TGTGCCAGCATCTCTGTGGAGTCAGACAGGGAAGCTTTCTTT; CDR3: CASISVESDREAFF
J: TRBJ2-1; V: TRBV5-5; D: -; size: -; DNA: TGTGCCAGCAGCCCTTTTCCCAATGAGCAGTTCTTC; CDR3: CASSPFPNEQFF
J: TRBJ2-5; V: TRBV4-3; D: -; size: -; DNA: TGCGCCAGCAGCCAAGGCAGGGGCCAAGAGACCCAGTACTTC; CDR3: CASSQGRGQETQYF